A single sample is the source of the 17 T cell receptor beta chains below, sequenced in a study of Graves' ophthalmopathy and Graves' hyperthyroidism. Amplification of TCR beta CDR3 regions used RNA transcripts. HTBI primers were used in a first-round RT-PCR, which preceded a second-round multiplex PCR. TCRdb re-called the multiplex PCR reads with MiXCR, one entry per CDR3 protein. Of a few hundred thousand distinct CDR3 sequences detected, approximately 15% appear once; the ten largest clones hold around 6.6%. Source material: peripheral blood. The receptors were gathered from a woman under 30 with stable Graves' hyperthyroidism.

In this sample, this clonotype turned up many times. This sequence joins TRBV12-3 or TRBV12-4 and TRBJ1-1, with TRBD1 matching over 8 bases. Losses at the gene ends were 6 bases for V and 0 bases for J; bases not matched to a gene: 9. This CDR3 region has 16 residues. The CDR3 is CASSSDRGFLNTEAFF. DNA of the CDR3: TGTGCCAGCAGCTCAGACAGGGGTTTTTTGAACACTGAAGCTTTCTTT.

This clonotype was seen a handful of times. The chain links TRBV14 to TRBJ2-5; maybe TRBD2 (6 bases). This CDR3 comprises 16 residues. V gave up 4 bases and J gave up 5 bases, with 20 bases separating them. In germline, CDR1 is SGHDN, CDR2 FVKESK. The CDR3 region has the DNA TGTGCCAGCAGCCGCGTCGGGGGACTCAACCGGGAGACCCAGTACTTC. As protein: CASSRVGGLNRETQYF.

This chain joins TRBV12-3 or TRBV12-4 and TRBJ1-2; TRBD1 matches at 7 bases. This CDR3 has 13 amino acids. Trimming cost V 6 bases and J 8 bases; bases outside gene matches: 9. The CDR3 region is CASSWDSPTGYTF. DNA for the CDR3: TGTGCCAGCAGCTGGGACAGCCCGACCGGCTACACCTTC.

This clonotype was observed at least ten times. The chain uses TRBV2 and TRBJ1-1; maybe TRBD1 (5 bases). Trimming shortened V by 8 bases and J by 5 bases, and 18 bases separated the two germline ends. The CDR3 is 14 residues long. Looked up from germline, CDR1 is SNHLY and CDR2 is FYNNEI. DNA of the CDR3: TGTGCCAGCGGGGTAGGGGTGGGGAGAACTGAAGCTTTCTTT. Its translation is CASGVGVGRTEAFF.

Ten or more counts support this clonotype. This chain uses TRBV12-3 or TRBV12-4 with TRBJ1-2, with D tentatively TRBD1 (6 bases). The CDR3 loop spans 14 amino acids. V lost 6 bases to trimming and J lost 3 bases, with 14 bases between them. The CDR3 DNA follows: TGTGCCAGCAGGCTGGGGGCAGGGGACTATGGCTACACCTTC. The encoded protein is CASRLGAGDYGYTF.

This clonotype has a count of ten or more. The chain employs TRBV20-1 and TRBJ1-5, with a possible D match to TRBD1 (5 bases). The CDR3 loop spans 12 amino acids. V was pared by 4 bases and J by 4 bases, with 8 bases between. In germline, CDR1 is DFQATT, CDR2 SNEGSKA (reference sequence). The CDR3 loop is CSAMGRNQPQHF. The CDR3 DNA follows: TGCAGTGCTATGGGACGAAATCAGCCCCAGCATTTT.

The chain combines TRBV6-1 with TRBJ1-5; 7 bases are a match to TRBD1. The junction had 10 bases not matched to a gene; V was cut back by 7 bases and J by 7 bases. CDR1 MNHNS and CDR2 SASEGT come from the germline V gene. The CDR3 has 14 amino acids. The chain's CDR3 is CASILRGSGQPQHF. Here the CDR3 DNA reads TGTGCCAGCATCCTCAGGGGGAGTGGACAGCCCCAGCATTTT.

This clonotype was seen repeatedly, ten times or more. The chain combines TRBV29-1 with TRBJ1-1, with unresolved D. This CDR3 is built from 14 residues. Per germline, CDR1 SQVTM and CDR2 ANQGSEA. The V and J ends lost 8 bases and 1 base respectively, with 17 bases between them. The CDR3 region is CSIPPVRGNTEAFF. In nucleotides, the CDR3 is TGCAGCATCCCCCCCGTAAGAGGGAACACTGAAGCTTTCTTT.

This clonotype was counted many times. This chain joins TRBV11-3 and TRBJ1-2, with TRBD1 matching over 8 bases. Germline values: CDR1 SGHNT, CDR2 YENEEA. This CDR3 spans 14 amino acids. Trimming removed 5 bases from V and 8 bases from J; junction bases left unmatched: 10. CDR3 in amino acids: CASSPRDRGKGYTF. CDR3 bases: TGTGCCAGCAGCCCGAGAGACAGGGGAAAGGGCTACACCTTC.

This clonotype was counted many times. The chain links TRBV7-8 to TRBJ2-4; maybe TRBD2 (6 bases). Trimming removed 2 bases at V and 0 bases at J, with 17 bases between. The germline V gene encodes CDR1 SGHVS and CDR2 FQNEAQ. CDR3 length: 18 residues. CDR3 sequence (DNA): TGTGCCAGCAGCTTAACGGGGGTCTCTGGACTAGCCAAAAACATTCAGTACTTC. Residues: CASSLTGVSGLAKNIQYF.

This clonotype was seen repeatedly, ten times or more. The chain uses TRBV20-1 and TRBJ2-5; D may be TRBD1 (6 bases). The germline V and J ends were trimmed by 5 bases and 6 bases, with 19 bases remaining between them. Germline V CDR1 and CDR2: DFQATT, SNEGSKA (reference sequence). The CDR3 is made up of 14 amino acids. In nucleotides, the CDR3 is TGCAGTGCTCATACAGGGTCCGCATTGAAGACCCAGTACTTC. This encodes CSAHTGSALKTQYF.

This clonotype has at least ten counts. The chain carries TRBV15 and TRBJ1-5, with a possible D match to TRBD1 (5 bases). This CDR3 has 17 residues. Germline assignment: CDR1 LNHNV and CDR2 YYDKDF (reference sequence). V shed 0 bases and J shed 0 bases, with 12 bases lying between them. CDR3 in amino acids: CATSRDRTGYSNQPQHF. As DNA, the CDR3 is TGTGCCACCAGCAGAGATCGTACAGGCTATAGCAATCAGCCCCAGCATTTT.

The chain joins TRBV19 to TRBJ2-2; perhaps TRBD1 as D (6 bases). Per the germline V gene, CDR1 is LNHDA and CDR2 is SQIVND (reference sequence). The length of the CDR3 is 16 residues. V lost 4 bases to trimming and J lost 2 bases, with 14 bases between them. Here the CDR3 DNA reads TGTGCCAGTAGTAGCCTCGGACAGATCAACACCGGGGAGCTGTTTTTT. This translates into CASSSLGQINTGELFF.

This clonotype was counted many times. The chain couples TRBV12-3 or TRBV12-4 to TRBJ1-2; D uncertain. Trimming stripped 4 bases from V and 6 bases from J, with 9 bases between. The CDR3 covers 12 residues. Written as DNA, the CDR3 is TGTGCCAGCAGTTCCCCCTGGGATGGCTACACCTTC. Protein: CASSSPWDGYTF.

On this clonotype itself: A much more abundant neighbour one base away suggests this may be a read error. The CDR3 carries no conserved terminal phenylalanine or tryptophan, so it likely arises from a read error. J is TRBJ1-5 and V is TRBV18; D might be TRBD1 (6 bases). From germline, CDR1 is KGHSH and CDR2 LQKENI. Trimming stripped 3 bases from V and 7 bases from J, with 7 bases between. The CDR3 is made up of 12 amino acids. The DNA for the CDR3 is TGTGCCAGCTCACCTACAGGGCAGCCCCAGCATTTG. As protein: CASSPTGQPQHL.

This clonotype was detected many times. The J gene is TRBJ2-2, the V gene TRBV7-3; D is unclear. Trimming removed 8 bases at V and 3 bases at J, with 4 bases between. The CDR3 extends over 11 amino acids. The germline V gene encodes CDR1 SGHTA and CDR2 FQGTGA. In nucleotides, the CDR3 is TGTGCCAGCGGAGACACCGGGGAGCTGTTTTTT. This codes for CASGDTGELFF.

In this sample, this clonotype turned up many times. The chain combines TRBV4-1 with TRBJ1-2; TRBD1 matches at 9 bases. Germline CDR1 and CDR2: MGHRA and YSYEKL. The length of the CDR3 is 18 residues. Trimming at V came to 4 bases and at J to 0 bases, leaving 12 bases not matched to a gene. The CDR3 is CASSPSSWGQGSNYGYTF. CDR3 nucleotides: TGCGCCAGCAGCCCGAGCTCGTGGGGACAGGGTTCTAACTATGGCTACACCTTC.